The entry below gives a single T cell receptor (beta chain) sequence along with its context. The sample belongs to a study of T-cell memory formation after mild COVID-19. TCRdb re-analysed the 5' RACE reads in MiXCR, keeping a single row per CDR3 protein. The top ten hold less than 25% of the sample, which has under 450,000 distinct CDR3 sequences, 13% to 15% seen once. The germline CDR1 and CDR2 sequences are SGHVS and FQNEAQ. The CDR3 loop spans 14 amino acids. V lost 5 bases and J lost 5; bases outside the gene matches: 6. The sequence derives from a man aged 18 to 30 who had mild COVID-19 (a few samples of this study predate the infection). Cell type and time point are not known. This rearrangement joins TRBV7-8 to TRBJ1-5; 7 positions agree with TRBD1. The sequencing input was PBMCs or a T cell subset sorted from them (not recorded which). The CDR3 DNA reads TGTGCCAGCAGCCAGGGGACAGTTTATCAGCCCCAGCATTTT. Protein sequence: CASSQGTVYQPQHF.